This TCR beta chain emerged from a study of blood T cells in healthy people across ages. Germline CDR1 reads LNHNV; CDR2 reads YYDKDF (reference sequence). V was shortened by 0 bases and J by 6 bases, with 16 bases between the two germline ends. The CDR3 is made up of 16 amino acids. The use of a sample-barcoded 5' primer and a J-beta primer mix characterized a second PCR of about 7 to 12 cycles. TCRdb reprocessed the 5' RACE reads via MiXCR and lists one record per CDR3 protein. Of 910,000 or so distinct CDR3 sequences in the sample, approximately 50% were seen once. Material: blood. The chain recombines TRBV15 with TRBJ2-3, with a weak D call TRBD1 (5 bases). This receptor was obtained from a woman in her sixties or seventies in good health. In DNA, the CDR3 is TGTGCCACCAGCAGAGAAGTCCCAGGGCGGTCGGATACGCAGTATTTT. Its protein product is CATSREVPGRSDTQYF. Full variable domain (missing parts from reference TRBV15 and TRBJ2-3): DAMVIQNPRYQVTQFGKPVTLSCSQTLNHNVMYWYQQKSSQAPKLLFHYYDKDFNNEADTPDNFQSRRPNTSFCFLDIRSPGLGDTAMYLCATSREVPGRSDTQYFGPGTRLTVL.